This T cell receptor beta chain was profiled in a study of breast tumors, draining lymph nodes, adjacent tissues. Whole-study results and caveats: Compared with lymph nodes, tumors were less diverse; compared with nontumor tissue, more. Compared with basal-like, luminal-like tumors shared significantly more repertoire with nontumor tissue. The lymph node origin of tumor T cells was framed as consistent with a hypothesis, not demonstrated. Most tumor T cells seemingly derive from lymph node, then expand in tumor.

There are many counts of this clonotype. The antigen remains unidentified. Samples came from axillary lymph nodes draining the breast cancer. The CDR3 has 14 amino acids. Germline lookup yields CDR1 SGHVS and CDR2 FQNEAQ. V lost 5 bases, J lost 7 bases, and 9 bases stayed unmatched. TCRdb called the multiplex PCR reads again in MiXCR, with one record for every CDR3 protein. Of 160,000 or so distinct CDR3 sequences in the sample, approximately 30% were seen once. The chain uses TRBV7-8 and TRBJ1-2, with 8 bases that match TRBD1. What was sequenced was axillary lymph node tissue. This clonotype was sampled from a female donor with breast cancer. Some clones in this sample may be carry-over from other donors' samples. CDR3 amino acids: CASSPDRVFGGYTF. DNA of the CDR3: TGTGCCAGCAGCCCGGACAGGGTGTTCGGTGGCTACACCTTC.